This TCR beta chain was obtained from a study of T cells in Graves' hyperthyroidism and ophthalmopathy. Study-level results: It was a median around 6 months before onset that the model predicted ophthalmopathy.

This clonotype appeared many times. Its target is unknown. Amplified TCR beta CDR3 regions came from RNA transcripts. Researchers ran a first-round RT-PCR on the TCR CDR3 using the HTBI primer set. TCRdb passed the multiplex PCR reads through MiXCR, listing each CDR3 protein once. The sample lists about 620,000 distinct CDR3 sequences, roughly 17% occurring once. The junction had 6 bases not matched to a gene; V was cut back by 0 bases and J by 1 base. The CDR3 contains 15 residues. The germline V gene encodes CDR1 DFQATT and CDR2 SNEGSKA (reference sequence). Newly diagnosed hyperthyroidism, duration under 2 months, in patients aged 18 to 65.

The source of this sequence is a woman in her twenties or thirties with Graves' hyperthyroidism. V usage is TRBV20-1 and J usage is TRBJ2-7; 7 positions agree with TRBD1. Sequencing was carried out using blood. This CDR3 reads CSARDPRQGSYEQYF. CDR3 DNA sequence: TGCAGTGCTAGAGATCCTCGACAGGGATCCTACGAGCAGTACTTC.